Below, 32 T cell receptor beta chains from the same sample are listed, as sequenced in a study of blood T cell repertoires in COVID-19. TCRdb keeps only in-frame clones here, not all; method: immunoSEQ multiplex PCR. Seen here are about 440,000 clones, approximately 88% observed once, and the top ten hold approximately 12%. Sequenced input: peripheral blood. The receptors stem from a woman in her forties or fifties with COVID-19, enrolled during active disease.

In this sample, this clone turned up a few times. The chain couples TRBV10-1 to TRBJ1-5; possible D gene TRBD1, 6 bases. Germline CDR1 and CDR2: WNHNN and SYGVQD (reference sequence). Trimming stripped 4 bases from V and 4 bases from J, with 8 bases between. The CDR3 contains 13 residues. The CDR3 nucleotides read TGCGCCAGCAGTGGGACAGCAAATCAGCCCCAGCATTTT. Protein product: CASSGTANQPQHF.

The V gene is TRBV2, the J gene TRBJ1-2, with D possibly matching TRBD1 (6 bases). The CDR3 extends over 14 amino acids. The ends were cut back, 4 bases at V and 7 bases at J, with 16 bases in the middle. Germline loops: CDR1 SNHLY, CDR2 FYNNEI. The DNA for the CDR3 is TGTGCCAGCAGTGCCCCGGCAGGGGACACTGGCTACACCTTC. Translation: CASSAPAGDTGYTF.

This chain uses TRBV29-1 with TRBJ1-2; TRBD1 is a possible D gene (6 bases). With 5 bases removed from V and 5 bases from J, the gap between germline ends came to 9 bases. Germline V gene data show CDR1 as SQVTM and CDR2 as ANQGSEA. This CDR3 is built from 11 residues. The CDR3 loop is CSVPGQYGYTF. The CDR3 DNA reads TGCAGCGTTCCAGGACAGTATGGCTACACCTTC.

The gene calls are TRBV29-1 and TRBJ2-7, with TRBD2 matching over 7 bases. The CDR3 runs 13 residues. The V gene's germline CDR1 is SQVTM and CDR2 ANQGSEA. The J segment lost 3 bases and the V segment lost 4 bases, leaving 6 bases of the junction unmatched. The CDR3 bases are TGCAGCGTTGGGGGGGGAGCCTACTACGAGCAGTACTTC. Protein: CSVGGGAYYEQYF.

CDR3 sequence: CAWSSFRGDTQYF. The CDR3, as DNA: TGTGCCTGGAGCTCTTTTAGGGGAGATACGCAGTATTTT. The chain links TRBV30 to TRBJ2-3, with D possibly TRBD1 on 5 matching bases. Germline CDR1 GTSNPN, CDR2 SVGIG (reference sequence). V shed 3 bases and J shed 5 bases, with 12 bases lying between them. CDR3 length: 13 residues.

This CDR3 is CAITDRGDYNEQFF. The CDR3 bases are TGTGCCATCACGGACAGGGGGGATTACAATGAGCAGTTCTTC. The chain is built from TRBV10-3 and TRBJ2-1; TRBD1 agrees at 10 bases. The J segment lost 4 bases and the V segment lost 7 bases, leaving 4 bases of the junction unmatched. Germline V gene lookup returns CDR1 ENHRY and CDR2 SYGVKD. This CDR3 spans 14 amino acids.

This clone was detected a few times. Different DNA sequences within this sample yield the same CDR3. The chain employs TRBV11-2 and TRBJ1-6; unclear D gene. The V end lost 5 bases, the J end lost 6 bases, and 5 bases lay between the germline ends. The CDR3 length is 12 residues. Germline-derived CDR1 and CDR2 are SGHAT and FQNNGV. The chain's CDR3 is CASSLRNSPLHF. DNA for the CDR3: TGTGCCAGCAGCCTACGTAATTCACCCCTCCACTTT.

The DNA for the CDR3 is TGCGCCAGCAGCCAGGCCGGGACAGGGAGGTGGATTGAAAAACTGTTTTTT. It codes for CASSQAGTGRWIEKLFF. V gene TRBV4-1 combines with J gene TRBJ1-4; 9 nucleotides line up with TRBD1. Looked up from germline, CDR1 is MGHRA and CDR2 is YSYEKL. V was clipped by 3 bases and J by 7 bases; unmatched bases: 12. The CDR3 consists of 17 residues.

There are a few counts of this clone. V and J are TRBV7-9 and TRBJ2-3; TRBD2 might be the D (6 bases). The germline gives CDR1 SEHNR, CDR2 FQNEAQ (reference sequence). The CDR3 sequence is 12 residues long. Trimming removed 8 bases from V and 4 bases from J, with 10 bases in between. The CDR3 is CASGGSSDTQYF. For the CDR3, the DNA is TGTGCCAGCGGGGGGTCATCAGATACGCAGTATTTT.

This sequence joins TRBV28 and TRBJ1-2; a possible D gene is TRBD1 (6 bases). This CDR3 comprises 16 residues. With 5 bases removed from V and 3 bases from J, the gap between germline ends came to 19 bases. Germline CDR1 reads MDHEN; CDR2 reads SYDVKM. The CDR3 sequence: CASSPTTGPFYYGYTF. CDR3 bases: TGTGCCAGCAGTCCGACCACAGGGCCGTTCTACTATGGCTACACCTTC.

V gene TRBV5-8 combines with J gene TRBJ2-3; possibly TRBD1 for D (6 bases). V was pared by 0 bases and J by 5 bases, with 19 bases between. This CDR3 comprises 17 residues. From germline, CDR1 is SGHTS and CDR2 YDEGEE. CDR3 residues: CASSLDREGTQRDTQYF. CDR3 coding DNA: TGTGCCAGCAGCTTGGACAGGGAAGGGACACAAAGAGATACGCAGTATTTT.

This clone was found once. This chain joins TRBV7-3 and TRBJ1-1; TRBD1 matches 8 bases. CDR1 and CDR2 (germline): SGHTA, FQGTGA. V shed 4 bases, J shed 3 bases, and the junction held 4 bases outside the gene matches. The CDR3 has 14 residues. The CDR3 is CASSSTGGDTEAFF. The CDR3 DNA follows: TGTGCCAGCAGCTCCACAGGGGGGGACACTGAAGCTTTCTTT.

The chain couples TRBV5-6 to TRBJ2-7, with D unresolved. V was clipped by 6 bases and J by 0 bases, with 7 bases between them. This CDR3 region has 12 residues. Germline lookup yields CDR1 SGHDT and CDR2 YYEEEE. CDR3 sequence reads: CASTHFSYEQYF. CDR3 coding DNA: TGTGCCAGCACCCATTTCTCCTACGAGCAGTACTTC.

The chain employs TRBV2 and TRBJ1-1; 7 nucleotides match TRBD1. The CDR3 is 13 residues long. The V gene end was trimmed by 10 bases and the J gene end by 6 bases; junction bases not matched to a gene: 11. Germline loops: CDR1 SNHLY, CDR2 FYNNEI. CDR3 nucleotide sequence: TGTGCCACTACAGTGTACCAGGGGGCTGAAGCTTTCTTT. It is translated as CATTVYQGAEAFF.

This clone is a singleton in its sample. CDR3 DNA sequence: TGTGCTAGTGGTTTGCCCCAGGGGCTTGAAGCTTTCTTT. Amino acids: CASGLPQGLEAFF. V and J are TRBV12-5 and TRBJ1-1, with D perhaps TRBD1 (6 bases). Trimming left V 2 bases short and J 7 bases short, with 11 bases between. The CDR3 is 13 residues long. Germline V gene lookup returns CDR1 LGHNT and CDR2 FRNRAP.

CDR3 sequence: CASSLSGAGTEAFF. CDR3 DNA: TGCGCCAGCAGCTTGTCAGGGGCAGGGACTGAAGCTTTCTTT. The rearrangement uses TRBV5-1 and TRBJ1-1, with D possibly TRBD1 on 6 matching bases. The CDR3 has 14 amino acids. Looked up from germline, CDR1 is SGHRS and CDR2 is YFSETQ. V was pared by 1 base and J by 5 bases, with 12 bases between. The variable domain in full, with the rest retrieved from reference TRBV5-1 and TRBJ1-1, is KAGVTQTPRYLIKTRGQQVTLSCSPISGHRSVSWYQQTPGQGLQFLFEYFSETQRNKGNFPGRFSGRQFSNSRSEMNVSTLELGDSALYLCASSLSGAGTEAFFGQGTRLTVV.

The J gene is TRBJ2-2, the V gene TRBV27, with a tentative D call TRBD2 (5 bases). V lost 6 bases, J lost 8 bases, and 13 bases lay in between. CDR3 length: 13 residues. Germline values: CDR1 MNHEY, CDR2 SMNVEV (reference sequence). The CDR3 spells CASSREPLGELFF. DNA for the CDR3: TGTGCCAGCAGCCGGGAACCTTTAGGGGAGCTGTTTTTT.

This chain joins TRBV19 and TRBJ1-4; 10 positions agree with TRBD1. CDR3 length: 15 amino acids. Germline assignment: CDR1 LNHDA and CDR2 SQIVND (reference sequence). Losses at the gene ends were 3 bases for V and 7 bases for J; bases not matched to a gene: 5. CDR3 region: CASSILGQGVEKLFF. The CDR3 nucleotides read TGTGCCAGTAGTATTCTCGGACAGGGGGTTGAAAAACTGTTTTTT.

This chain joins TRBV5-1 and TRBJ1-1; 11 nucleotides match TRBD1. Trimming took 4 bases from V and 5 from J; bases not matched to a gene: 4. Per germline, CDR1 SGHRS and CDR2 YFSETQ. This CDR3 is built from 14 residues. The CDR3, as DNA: TGCGCCAGCAGCGAAGGGACAGGGGGGACTGAAGCTTTCTTT. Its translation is CASSEGTGGTEAFF.

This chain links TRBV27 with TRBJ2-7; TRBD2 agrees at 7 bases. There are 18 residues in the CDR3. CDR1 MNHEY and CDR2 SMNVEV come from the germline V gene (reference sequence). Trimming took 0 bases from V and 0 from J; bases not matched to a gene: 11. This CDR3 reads CASSLSRFSGASSYEQYF. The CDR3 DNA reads TGTGCCAGCAGTTTATCGAGGTTCAGCGGGGCGAGCTCCTACGAGCAGTACTTC.

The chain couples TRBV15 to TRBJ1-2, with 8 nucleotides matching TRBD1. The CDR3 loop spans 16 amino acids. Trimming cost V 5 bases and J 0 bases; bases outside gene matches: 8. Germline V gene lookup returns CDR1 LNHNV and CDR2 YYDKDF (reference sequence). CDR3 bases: TGTGCCACCAGCGGACGGATGACAGGGGCTAACTATGGCTACACCTTC. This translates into CATSGRMTGANYGYTF.

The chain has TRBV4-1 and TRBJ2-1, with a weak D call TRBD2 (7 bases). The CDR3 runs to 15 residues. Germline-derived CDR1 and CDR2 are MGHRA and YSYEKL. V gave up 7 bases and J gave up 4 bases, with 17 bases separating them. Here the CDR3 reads CASTREGGTYNEQFF. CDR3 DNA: TGCGCCAGCACCAGGGAGGGGGGGACTTACAATGAGCAGTTCTTC.

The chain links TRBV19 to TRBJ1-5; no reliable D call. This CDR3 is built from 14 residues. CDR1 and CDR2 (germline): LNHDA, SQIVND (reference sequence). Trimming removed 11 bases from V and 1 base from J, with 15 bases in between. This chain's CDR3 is CAGSVRGSNQPQHF. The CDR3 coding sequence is TGTGCCGGATCGGTTCGGGGAAGCAATCAGCCCCAGCATTTT.

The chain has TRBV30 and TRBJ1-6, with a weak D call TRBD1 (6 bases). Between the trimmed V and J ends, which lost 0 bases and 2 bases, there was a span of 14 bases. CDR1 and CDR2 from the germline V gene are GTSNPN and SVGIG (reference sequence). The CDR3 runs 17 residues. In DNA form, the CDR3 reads TGTGCCTGGAGTGTACAAAGGACAGCAACCTATAATTCACCCCTCCACTTT. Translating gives CAWSVQRTATYNSPLHF.

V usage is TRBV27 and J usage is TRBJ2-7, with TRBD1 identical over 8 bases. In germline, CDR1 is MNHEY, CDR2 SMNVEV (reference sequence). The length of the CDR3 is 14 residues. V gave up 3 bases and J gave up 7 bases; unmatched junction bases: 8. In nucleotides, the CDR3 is TGTGCCAGCAGTTTTCGGACAGGGCAGGGGGAGCAGTACTTC. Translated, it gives CASSFRTGQGEQYF.

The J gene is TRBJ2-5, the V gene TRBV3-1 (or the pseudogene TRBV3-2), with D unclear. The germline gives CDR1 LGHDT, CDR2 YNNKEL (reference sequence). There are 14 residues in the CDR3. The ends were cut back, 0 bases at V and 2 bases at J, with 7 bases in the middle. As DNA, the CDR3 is TGTGCCAGCAGCCAAGATTACCAGCAAGAGACCCAGTACTTC. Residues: CASSQDYQQETQYF.

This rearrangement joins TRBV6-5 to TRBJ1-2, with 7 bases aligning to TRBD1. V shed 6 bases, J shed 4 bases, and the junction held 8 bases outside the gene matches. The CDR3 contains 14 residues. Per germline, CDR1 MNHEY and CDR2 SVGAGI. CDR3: CASSSDRAGYGYTF. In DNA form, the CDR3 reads TGTGCCAGCAGCTCCGACAGGGCGGGCTATGGCTACACCTTC.

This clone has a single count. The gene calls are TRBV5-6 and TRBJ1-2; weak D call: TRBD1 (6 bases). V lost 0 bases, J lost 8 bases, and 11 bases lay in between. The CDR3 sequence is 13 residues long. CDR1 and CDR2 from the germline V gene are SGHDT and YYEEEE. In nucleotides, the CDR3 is TGTGCCAGCAGCTTGGGGGCAGGGGAAGGCTACACCTTC. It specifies CASSLGAGEGYTF.

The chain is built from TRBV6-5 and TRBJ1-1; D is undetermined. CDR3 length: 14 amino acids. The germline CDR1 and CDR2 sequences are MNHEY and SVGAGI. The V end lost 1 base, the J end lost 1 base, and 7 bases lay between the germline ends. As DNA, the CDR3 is TGTGCCAGCAGTTACTACGCCGGGAACACTGAAGCTTTCTTT. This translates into CASSYYAGNTEAFF.

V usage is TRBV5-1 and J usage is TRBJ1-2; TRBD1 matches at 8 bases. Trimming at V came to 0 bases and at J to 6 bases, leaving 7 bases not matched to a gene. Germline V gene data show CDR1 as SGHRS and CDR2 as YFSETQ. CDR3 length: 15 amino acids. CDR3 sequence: CASSLAAGGGNGYTF. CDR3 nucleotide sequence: TGCGCCAGCAGCTTGGCGGCAGGGGGCGGTAATGGCTACACCTTC.

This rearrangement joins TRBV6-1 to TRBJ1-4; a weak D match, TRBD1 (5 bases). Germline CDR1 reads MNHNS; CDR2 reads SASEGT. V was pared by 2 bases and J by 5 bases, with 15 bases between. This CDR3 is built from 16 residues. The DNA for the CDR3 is TGTGCCAGCAGTGAATGGGGGAGCGGGGGGAATGAAAAACTGTTTTTT. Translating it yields CASSEWGSGGNEKLFF.

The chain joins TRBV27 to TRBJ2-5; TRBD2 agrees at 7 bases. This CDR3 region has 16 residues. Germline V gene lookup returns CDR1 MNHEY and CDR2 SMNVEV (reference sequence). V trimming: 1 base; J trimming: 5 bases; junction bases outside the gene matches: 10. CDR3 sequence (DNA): TGTGCCAGCAGTTTATGGGGGGGGTCCTTGAGGGAGACCCAGTACTTC. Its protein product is CASSLWGGSLRETQYF.